These 17 T cell receptor beta chains were all obtained from the same sample, sequenced in a study of shared clonotypes between healthy human individuals. Method: immunoSEQ multiplex PCR; TCRdb's copy keeps in-frame clones and lacks some. The sample carries a few million clones, roughly 93% recorded once. CD45RO-negative, CCR7-selected cells formed the naive CD8 fraction, which excluded terminally differentiated effector memory CD45RA+ cells. Sequencing was performed on naive CD8+ T cells from PBMCs. Receptors were obtained from a man aged 18 to 29 in good health. Some clones in this sample may be carry-over from other donors' samples.

The rearrangement joins TRBV28 to TRBJ2-7; TRBD2 is a possible D gene (7 bases). CDR3 length equals 16 residues. V was clipped by 0 bases and J by 4 bases, with 16 bases between them. The germline V gene encodes CDR1 MDHEN and CDR2 SYDVKM. DNA of the CDR3: TGTGCCAGCAGTTTATGGGGGAGGGGGTTAGATTACGAGCAGTACTTC. Residues: CASSLWGRGLDYEQYF.

This chain joins TRBV6-5 and TRBJ1-6; D is uncertain. Germline V lookup: CDR1 MNHEY, CDR2 SVGAGI. This CDR3 spans 14 amino acids. V lost 9 bases and J 7 bases, leaving 16 bases between the germline ends. The CDR3 DNA reads as TGTGCCAGTAATCTGGGAGGATCGAATTCACCCCTCCACTTT. It codes for CASNLGGSNSPLHF.

The chain combines TRBV28 with TRBJ2-2, with TRBD1 matching over 9 bases. V was clipped by 2 bases and J by 5 bases; unmatched bases: 3. This CDR3 region has 15 residues. Germline V gene lookup returns CDR1 MDHEN and CDR2 SYDVKM. CDR3 in amino acids: CASSLGQGLTGELFF. The CDR3 DNA reads as TGTGCCAGCAGTTTAGGACAGGGGTTGACCGGGGAGCTGTTTTTT.

The chain uses TRBV28 and TRBJ2-7, with 8 bases identical to TRBD2. The CDR3 loop spans 15 amino acids. From germline, CDR1 is MDHEN and CDR2 SYDVKM. After removal of 5 bases from V and 0 bases from J, the junction contained 6 bases not matched to a gene. The CDR3 coding sequence is TGTGCCAGCAGTCTAGCGGGTGAGACCTCCTACGAGCAGTACTTC. Protein: CASSLAGETSYEQYF.

The rearrangement joins TRBV7-9 to TRBJ2-2; D call uncertain. The germline CDR1 and CDR2 sequences are SEHNR and FQNEAQ (reference sequence). V lost 3 bases to trimming and J lost 3 bases, with 14 bases between them. The CDR3 consists of 16 residues. CDR3 loop: CASSFAGNEYTGELFF. CDR3 DNA sequence: TGTGCCAGCAGCTTCGCCGGAAACGAGTACACCGGGGAGCTGTTTTTT.

The chain carries TRBV9 and TRBJ2-1; 9 bases agree with TRBD1. J gave up 8 bases and V 0 bases, and 6 bases lay outside the gene matches. The germline CDR1 and CDR2 sequences are SGDLS and YYNGEE. The CDR3 runs to 15 residues. The CDR3 sequence: CASSVAGQGMYEQFF. CDR3 nucleotides: TGTGCCAGCAGCGTAGCCGGACAGGGGATGTATGAGCAGTTCTTC.

The chain is built from TRBV6-5 and TRBJ2-7; maybe TRBD1 (7 bases). This CDR3 spans 15 amino acids. Germline V gives CDR1 MNHEY, CDR2 SVGAGI. V was pared by 7 bases and J by 6 bases, with 22 bases between. CDR3 bases: TGTGCCAGCACCACATGGGCTGGAGGGGGCGTCGAGCAGTACTTC. Translating it yields CASTTWAGGGVEQYF.

This clone was recorded only once. This chain joins TRBV29-1 and TRBJ2-1; 12 bases fit TRBD2. The CDR3 consists of 16 residues. The germline CDR1 and CDR2 sequences are SQVTM and ANQGSEA. V lost 3 bases, J lost 6 bases, and 9 bases stayed unmatched. CDR3 sequence (DNA): TGCAGCGTTGATTGGACTAGCGGGGACCCCCTCAATGAGCAGTTCTTC. It encodes CSVDWTSGDPLNEQFF.

In its sample, this clone was seen a few times. Other DNA variants within this sample encode the same CDR3. V is TRBV27 and J is TRBJ1-5; perhaps TRBD1 as D (5 bases). The CDR3 is 14 residues long. The V gene's germline CDR1 is MNHEY and CDR2 SMNVEV (reference sequence). Trimming shortened V by 2 bases and J by 1 base, and 6 bases separated the two germline ends. The CDR3 DNA reads TGTGCCAGCAGTTTAGGGGGAAGCAATCAGCCCCAGCATTTT. This encodes CASSLGGSNQPQHF.

This chain joins TRBV4-3 and TRBJ2-2; 12 bases are shared with TRBD2. There are 16 residues in the CDR3. V lost 1 base to trimming and J lost 6 bases; unmatched junction nucleotides: 3. Germline lookup yields CDR1 LGHNA and CDR2 YSLEER. DNA for the CDR3: TGCGCCAGCAGCCAAGGACTAGCGGGAGAATCCGGGGAGCTGTTTTTT. Translated: CASSQGLAGESGELFF.

This clone has a single count. The same CDR3 can be traced to other DNA sequences in this sample. The chain carries TRBV6-1 and TRBJ2-1; D possibly corresponds to TRBD2 (5 bases). V shed 1 base and J shed 0 bases, with 7 bases lying between them. CDR1 is MNHNS, CDR2 SASEGT, per germline. This CDR3 comprises 15 residues. Written as DNA, the CDR3 is TGTGCCAGCAGTGAAGTAGGGAGCTCCTACAATGAGCAGTTCTTC. This encodes CASSEVGSSYNEQFF.

This CDR3 reads CASSLGQLSSYEQYF. CDR3 DNA sequence: TGTGCCAGCAGCCTGGGACAGTTGAGCTCCTACGAGCAGTACTTC. V usage is TRBV6-5 and J usage is TRBJ2-7, with TRBD1 identical over 7 bases. CDR3 length: 15 residues. Germline CDR1 is MNHEY and CDR2 is SVGAGI. J was trimmed by 0 bases and V by 6 bases; bases with no gene match: 8.

The chain combines TRBV19 with TRBJ1-4, with D unclear. This CDR3 has 14 residues. Per the germline V gene, CDR1 is LNHDA and CDR2 is SQIVND (reference sequence). Trimming left V 5 bases short and J 8 bases short, with 15 bases between. Written as DNA, the CDR3 is TGTGCCAGTAGTCCTACGAGGTGGGAAGAAAAACTGTTTTTT. Its protein product is CASSPTRWEEKLFF.

The V call is TRBV7-2, the J call TRBJ1-5; 8 bases line up with TRBD1. The CDR3 is 15 amino acids. Germline loops: CDR1 SGHTA, CDR2 FQGNSA. V shed 4 bases, J shed 7 bases, and the junction held 9 bases outside the gene matches. The DNA of the CDR3 is TGTGCCAGCAGCTCTTCAGGGGGCGCTGGACAGCCCCAGCATTTT. Amino acids: CASSSSGGAGQPQHF.

The rearrangement uses TRBV9 and TRBJ2-3; the D call may be TRBD1 or TRBD2 (5 bases each). In germline, CDR1 is SGDLS, CDR2 YYNGEE. There are 19 residues in the CDR3. With 4 bases removed from V and 5 bases from J, the gap between germline ends came to 29 bases. CDR3 DNA: TGTGCCAGCAGCCCCCCTTATGGCCGTAGGGCCGGGGCAGGAGATACGCAGTATTTT. Translating gives CASSPPYGRRAGAGDTQYF.

V and J are TRBV28 and TRBJ1-5; D is possibly TRBD1 (6 bases). Germline assignment: CDR1 MDHEN and CDR2 SYDVKM. The CDR3 has 11 amino acids. The V end lost 5 bases, the J end lost 9 bases, and 8 bases lay between the germline ends. The CDR3 reads CASSPRGPQHF. DNA for the CDR3: TGTGCCAGCAGTCCCAGGGGGCCCCAGCATTTT.

This clone was found a few times. The chain is built from TRBV7-9 and TRBJ1-1; D uncertain. Germline V gene data show CDR1 as SEHNR and CDR2 as FQNEAQ (reference sequence). Trimming shortened V by 5 bases and J by 0 bases, and 13 bases separated the two germline ends. This CDR3 is built from 15 residues. The DNA for the CDR3 is TGTGCCAGCAGCCCCGTGGCGATAATGAACACTGAAGCTTTCTTT. This encodes CASSPVAIMNTEAFF.